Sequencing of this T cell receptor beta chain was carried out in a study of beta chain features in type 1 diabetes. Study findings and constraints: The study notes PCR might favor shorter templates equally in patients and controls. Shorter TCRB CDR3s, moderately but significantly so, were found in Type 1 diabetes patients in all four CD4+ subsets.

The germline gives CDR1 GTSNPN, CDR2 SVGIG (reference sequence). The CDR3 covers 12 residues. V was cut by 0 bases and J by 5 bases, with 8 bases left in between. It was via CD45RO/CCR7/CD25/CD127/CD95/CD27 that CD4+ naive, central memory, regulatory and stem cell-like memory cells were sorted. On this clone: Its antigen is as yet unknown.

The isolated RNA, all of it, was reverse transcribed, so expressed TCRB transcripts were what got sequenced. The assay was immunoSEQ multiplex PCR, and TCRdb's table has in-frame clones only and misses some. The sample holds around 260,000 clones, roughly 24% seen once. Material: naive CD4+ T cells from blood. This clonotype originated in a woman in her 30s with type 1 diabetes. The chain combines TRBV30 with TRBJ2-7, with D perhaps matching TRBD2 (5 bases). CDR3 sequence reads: CAWSVLGNEQYF. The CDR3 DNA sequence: TGTGCCTGGAGTGTACTAGGGAACGAGCAGTACTTC. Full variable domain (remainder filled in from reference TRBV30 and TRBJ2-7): SQTIHQWPATLVQPVGSPLSLECTVEGTSNPNLYWYRQAAGRGLQLLFYSVGIGQISSEVPQNLSASRPQDRQFILSSKKLLLSDSGFYLCAWSVLGNEQYFGPGTRLTVT.